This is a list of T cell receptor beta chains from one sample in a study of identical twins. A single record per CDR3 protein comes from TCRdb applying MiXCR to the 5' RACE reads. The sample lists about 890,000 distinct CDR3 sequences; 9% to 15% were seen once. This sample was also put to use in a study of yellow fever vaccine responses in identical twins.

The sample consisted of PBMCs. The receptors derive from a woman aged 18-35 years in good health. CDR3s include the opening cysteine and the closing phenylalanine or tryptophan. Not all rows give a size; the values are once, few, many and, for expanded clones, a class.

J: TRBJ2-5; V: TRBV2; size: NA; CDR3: CARRARGGQETQYF
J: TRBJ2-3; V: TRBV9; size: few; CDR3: CASSVDSGWTDTQYF
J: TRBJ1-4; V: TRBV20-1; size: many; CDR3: CSANGGTNEKLFF
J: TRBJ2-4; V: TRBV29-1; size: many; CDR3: CSLHLGAKNIQYF
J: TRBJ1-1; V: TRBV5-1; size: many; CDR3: CASSSGMGPNTEAFF
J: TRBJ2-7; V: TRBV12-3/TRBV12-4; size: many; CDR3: CASRGPGLAERSIYEQYF
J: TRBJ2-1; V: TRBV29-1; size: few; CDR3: CSKGTVLNEQFF
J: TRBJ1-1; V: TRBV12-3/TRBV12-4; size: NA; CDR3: CASSLTGVWGAEAFF
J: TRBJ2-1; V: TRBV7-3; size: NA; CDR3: CASSLKGPVYNEQIF
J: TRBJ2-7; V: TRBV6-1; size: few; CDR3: CASSPRTVSYEQYF
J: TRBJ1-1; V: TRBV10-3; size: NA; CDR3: CAISGPTEAFF
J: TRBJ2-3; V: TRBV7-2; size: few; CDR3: CASSSRAGPTKYF
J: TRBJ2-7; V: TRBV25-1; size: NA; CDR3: CASSPLGGTGFYEQYF
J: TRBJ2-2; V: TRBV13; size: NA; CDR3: CASSIGLAESFTGELFF
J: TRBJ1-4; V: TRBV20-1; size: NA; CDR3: CSASDPGPNNEKLFF
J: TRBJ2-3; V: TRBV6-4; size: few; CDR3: CASGWTETDTQYF
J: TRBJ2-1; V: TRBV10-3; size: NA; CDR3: CAISTDRPSPYNEQFF
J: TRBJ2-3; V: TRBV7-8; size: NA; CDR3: CASSPNTASTDTQYF